What follows describes a single T cell receptor beta chain. Its antigen is unidentified. The CDR3 contains 18 residues. With 8 bases clipped from V and 0 bases from J, the junction kept 11 bases outside the gene matches. From germline, CDR1 is SGHTA and CDR2 FQGNSA. This specimen comes from a study of vaccination and CD4 T cells after COVID-19. About the study: Post-COVID samples had a sampling time that fell a median around 93 days after diagnosis (range 35 to 161). The stimulus for the cells was overlapping spike peptides derived from SARS-CoV-2, HCoV-NL63, HCoV-OC43 and HCoV-229E.

The Oncomine TCR Beta short-read assay was applied to DNA of cultured CD4+ T cells. Cultured CD4+ T cells yielded the extracted genomic DNA. In TCRdb, the PCR reads were re-called with MiXCR into one record per CDR3 protein. This table holds more than 10,000 distinct CDR3 sequences, roughly a quarter found once. Stated treatment: approximately nine-day PBMC culture with coronavirus spike peptide pools or control peptides (ViraFEST assay). General study points: Convalescent patients had 304 of 307 vaccine-specific clones showing spike mono-reactivity.

The V and J genes are TRBV7-2 and TRBJ2-7, with 15 bases aligning to TRBD2. The sequencing used CD4+ T cells from blood, cultured in vitro, collected before SARS-CoV-2 vaccination. This TCR was recovered from a human donor who received a COVID-19 vaccine. Here the CDR3 reads CASSSGTSGGLSSYEQYF. DNA for the CDR3: TGTGCCAGCTCCTCCGGGACTAGCGGGGGGCTCAGCTCCTACGAGCAGTACTTC.